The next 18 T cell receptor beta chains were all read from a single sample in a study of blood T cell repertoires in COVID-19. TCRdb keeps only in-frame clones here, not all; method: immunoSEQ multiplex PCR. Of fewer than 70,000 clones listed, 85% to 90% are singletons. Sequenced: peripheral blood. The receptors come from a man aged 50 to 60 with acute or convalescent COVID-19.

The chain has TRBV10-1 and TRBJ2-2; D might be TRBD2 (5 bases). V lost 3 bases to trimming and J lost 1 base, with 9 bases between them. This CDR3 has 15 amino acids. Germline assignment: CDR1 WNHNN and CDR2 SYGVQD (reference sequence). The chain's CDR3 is CASSDEGLNTGELFF. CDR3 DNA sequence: TGCGCCAGCAGTGACGAGGGTTTGAACACCGGGGAGCTGTTTTTT.

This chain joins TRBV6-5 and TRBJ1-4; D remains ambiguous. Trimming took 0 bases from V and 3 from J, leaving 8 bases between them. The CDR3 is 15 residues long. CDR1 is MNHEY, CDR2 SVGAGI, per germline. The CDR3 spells CASSYSHRANEKLFF. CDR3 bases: TGTGCCAGCAGTTACTCGCATCGGGCTAATGAAAAACTGTTTTTT.

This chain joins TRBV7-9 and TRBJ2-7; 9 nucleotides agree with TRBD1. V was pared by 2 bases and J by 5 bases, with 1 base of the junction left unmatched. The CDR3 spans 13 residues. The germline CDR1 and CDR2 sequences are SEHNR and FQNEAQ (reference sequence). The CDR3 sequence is CASSLRQGDEQYV. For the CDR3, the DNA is TGTGCCAGCAGCTTACGACAGGGGGACGAGCAGTACGTC.

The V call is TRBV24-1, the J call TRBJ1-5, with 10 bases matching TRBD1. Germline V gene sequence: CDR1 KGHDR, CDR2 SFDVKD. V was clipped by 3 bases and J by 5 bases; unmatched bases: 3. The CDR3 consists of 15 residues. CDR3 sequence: CATSDGTGEYQPQHF. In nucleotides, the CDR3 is TGTGCCACCAGTGATGGGACAGGGGAGTATCAGCCCCAGCATTTT.

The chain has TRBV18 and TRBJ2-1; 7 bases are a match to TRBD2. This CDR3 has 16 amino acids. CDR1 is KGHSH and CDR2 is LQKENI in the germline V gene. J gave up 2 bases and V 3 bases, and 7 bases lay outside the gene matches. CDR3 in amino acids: CASSPDSSGPYNEQFF. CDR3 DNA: TGTGCCAGCTCACCCGACTCTAGCGGACCCTACAATGAGCAGTTCTTC.

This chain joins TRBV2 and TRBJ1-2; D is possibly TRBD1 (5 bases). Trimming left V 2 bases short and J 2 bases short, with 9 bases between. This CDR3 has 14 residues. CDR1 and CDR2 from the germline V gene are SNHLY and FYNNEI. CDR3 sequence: CASSEFQGNYGYTF. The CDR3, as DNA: TGTGCCAGCAGTGAATTTCAGGGAAACTATGGCTACACCTTC.

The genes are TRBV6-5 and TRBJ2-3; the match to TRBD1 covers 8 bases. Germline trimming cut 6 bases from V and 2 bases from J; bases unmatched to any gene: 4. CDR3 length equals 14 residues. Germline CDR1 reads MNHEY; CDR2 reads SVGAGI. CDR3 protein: CASRMTGATDTQYF. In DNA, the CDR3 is TGTGCCAGCAGAATGACAGGGGCCACAGATACGCAGTATTTT.

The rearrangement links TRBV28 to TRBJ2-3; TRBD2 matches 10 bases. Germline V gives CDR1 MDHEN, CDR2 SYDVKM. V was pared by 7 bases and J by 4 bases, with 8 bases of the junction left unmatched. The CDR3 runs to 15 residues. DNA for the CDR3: TGTGCCAGCAACTTAGCGGGAGGTCTGCCAGATACGCAGTATTTT. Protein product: CASNLAGGLPDTQYF.

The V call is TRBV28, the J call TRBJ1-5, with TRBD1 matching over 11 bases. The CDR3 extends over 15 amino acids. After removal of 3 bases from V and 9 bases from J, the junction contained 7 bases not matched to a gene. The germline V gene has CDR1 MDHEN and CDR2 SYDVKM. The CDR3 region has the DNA TGTGCCAGCAGTTTTCCCGGGACAGGGGGTCTGCCCCAGCATTTT. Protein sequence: CASSFPGTGGLPQHF.

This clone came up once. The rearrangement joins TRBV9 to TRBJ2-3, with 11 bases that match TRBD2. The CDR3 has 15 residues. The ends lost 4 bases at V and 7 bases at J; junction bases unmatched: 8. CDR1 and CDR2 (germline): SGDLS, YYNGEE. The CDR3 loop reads CASSPDGTSGYTQYF. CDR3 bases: TGTGCCAGCAGCCCAGACGGGACTAGCGGATATACGCAGTATTTT.

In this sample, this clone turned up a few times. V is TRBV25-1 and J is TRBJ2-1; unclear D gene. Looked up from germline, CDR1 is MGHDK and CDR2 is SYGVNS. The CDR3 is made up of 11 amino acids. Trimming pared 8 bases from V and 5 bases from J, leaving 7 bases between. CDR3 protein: CASRNNNEQFF. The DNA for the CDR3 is TGTGCCAGCCGTAATAACAATGAGCAGTTCTTC.

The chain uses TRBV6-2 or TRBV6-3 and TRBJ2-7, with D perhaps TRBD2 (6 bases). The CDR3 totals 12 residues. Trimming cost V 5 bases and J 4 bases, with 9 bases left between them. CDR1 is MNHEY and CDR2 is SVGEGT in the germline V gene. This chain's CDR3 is CASSRGWYEQYF. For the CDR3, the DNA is TGTGCCAGCAGTCGGGGGTGGTACGAGCAGTACTTC.

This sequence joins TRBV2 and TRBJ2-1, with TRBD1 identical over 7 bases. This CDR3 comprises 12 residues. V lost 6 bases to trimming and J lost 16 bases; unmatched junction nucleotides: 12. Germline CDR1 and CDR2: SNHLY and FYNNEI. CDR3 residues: CASSSGRDSTFF. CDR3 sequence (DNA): TGTGCCAGCAGCTCTGGAAGGGACAGCACCTTCTTC.

CDR3 in amino acids: CASSPQQEGASYEQYF. CDR3 nucleotides: TGTGCCAGCTCACCCCAACAGGAGGGGGCTAGTTACGAGCAGTACTTC. The chain has TRBV18 and TRBJ2-7; TRBD1 might be the D (7 bases). CDR3 size: 16 residues. Trimming removed 3 bases from V and 4 bases from J, with 19 bases in between. Germline V gene data show CDR1 as KGHSH and CDR2 as LQKENI. The full variable domain, in which reference TRBV18 and TRBJ2-7 provide the parts outside the CDR3, is NAGVMQNPRHLVRRRGQEARLRCSPMKGHSHVYWYRQLPEEGLKFMVYLQKENIIDESGMPKERFSAEFPKEGPSILRIQQVVRGDSAAYFCASSPQQEGASYEQYFGPGTRLTVT.

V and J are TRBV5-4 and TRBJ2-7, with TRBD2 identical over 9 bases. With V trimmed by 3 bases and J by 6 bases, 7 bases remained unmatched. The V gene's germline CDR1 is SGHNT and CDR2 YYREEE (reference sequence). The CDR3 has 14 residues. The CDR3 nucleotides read TGTGCCAGCAGCTGGGGCGGGAGGGATGTCGAGCAGTACTTC. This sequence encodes CASSWGGRDVEQYF. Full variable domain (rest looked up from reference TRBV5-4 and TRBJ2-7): ETGVTQSPTHLIKTRGQQVTLRCSSQSGHNTVSWYQQALGQGPQFIFQYYREEENGRGNFPPRFSGLQFPNYSSELNVNALELDDSALYLCASSWGGRDVEQYFGPGTRLTVT.

For the CDR3, the DNA is TGTGCCAGCAGCTTCGTGGCAGGGGACACTGAAGCTTTCTTT. Protein product: CASSFVAGDTEAFF. V gene TRBV7-2 combines with J gene TRBJ1-1; tentatively, D is TRBD1 (6 bases). The CDR3 runs to 14 residues. Deletions cut 3 bases from V and 3 bases from J, with 11 bases between. Germline loops: CDR1 SGHTA, CDR2 FQGNSA. Supplemented by reference TRBV7-2 and TRBJ1-1, the full variable domain reads GAGVSQSPSNKVTEKGKDVELRCDPISGHTALYWYRQSLGQGLEFLIYFQGNSAPDKSGLPSDRFSAERTGGSVSTLTIQRTQQEDSAVYLCASSFVAGDTEAFFGQGTRLTVV.

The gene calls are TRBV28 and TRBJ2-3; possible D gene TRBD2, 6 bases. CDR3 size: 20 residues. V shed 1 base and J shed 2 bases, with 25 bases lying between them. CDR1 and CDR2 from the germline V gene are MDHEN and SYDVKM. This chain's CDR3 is CASSLYITRLGSGPTDTQYF. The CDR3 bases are TGTGCCAGCAGTTTATATATCACCCGCTTGGGTAGCGGACCCACAGATACGCAGTATTTT.

As DNA, the CDR3 is TGTGCCAGCAGGAAACAGGGGGGGAGCAATCAGCCCCAGCATTTT. This codes for CASRKQGGSNQPQHF. The chain has TRBV6-5 and TRBJ1-5, with TRBD1 matching 8 bases. CDR1 is MNHEY and CDR2 is SVGAGI in the germline V gene. The CDR3 sequence is 15 residues long. Trimming at V came to 6 bases and at J to 1 base, leaving 5 bases not matched to a gene.